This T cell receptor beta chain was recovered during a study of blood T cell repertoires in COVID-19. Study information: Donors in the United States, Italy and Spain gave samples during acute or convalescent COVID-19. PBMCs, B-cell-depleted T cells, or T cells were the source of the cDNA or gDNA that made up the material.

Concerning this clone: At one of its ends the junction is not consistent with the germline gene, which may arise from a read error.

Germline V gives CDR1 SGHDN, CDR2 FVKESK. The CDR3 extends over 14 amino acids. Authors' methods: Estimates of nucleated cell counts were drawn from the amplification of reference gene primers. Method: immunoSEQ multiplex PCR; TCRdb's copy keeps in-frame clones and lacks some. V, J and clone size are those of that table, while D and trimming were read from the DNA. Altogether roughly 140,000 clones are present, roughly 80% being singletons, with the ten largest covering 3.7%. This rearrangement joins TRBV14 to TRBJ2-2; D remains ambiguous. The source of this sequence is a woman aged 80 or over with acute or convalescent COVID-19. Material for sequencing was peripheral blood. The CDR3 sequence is CASNQRVNTGELFF. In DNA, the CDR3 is TGTGCCAGCAACCAACGGGTCAACACCGGGGAGCTGTTTTTT.